The source of this T cell receptor (beta chain) is a study of response to subunit inactivated influenza vaccine. One entry per CDR3 protein results from TCRdb running MiXCR on the RT-PCR reads. The profile shows about 780,000 distinct CDR3 sequences, less than 20% of them singletons. After removal of 6 bases from V and 2 bases from J, the junction contained 5 bases not matched to a gene. The germline gives CDR1 ENHRY, CDR2 SYGVKD. CDR3 size: 15 residues. This clonotype was detected ten times or more. The sample consisted of PBMCs from blood, taken more than 4 days after vaccination. The receptor comes from a man aged 50-60 years who received an inactivated influenza vaccine. The genes are TRBV10-3 and TRBJ2-1; TRBD1 agrees at 9 bases. As DNA, the CDR3 is TGTGCCATCAGACCGGACAGGGGCACCTACAATGAGCAGTTCTTC. It translates to CAIRPDRGTYNEQFF.